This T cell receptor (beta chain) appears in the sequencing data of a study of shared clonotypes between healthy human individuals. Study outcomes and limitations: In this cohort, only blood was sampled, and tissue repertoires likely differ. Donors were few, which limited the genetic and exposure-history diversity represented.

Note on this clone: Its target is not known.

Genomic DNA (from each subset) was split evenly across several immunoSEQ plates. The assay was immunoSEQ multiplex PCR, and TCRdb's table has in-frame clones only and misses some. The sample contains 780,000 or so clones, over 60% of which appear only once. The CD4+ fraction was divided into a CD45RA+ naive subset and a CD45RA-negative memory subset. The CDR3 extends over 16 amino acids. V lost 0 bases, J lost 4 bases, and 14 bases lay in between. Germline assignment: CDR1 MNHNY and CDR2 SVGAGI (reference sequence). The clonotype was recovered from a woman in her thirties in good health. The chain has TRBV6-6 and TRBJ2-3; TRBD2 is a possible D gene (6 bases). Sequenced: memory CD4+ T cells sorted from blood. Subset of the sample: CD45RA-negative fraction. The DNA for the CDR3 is TGTGCCAGCAGTTACTCGATTCAAGGCGGGGCAGATACGCAGTATTTT. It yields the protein CASSYSIQGGADTQYF.